A single sample is the source of the 12 T cell receptor beta chains below, sequenced in a study of OX40 agonist ivuxolimab in advanced cancers. Assay: immunoSEQ multiplex PCR; the TCRdb copy retains only in-frame clones and omits some. The sample includes roughly 100,000 clones, about 85% of them seen just once. The starting material was CD4+ or CD8+ T cells sorted from blood, obtained in a trial of the OX40 agonist ivuxolimab. These receptors all come from an adult with an advanced solid tumor such as melanoma, head and neck, liver or kidney cancer.

The chain couples TRBV19 to TRBJ2-5, with 8 bases that match TRBD1. The CDR3 contains 15 residues. The V gene's germline CDR1 is LNHDA and CDR2 SQIVND (reference sequence). V lost 3 bases and J lost 7; bases outside the gene matches: 10. For the CDR3, the DNA is TGTGCCAGTAGTATGGACAGGGTCGGTTCAGGGACCCAGTACTTC. This codes for CASSMDRVGSGTQYF.

The chain recombines TRBV14 with TRBJ1-1; D is ambiguous. Germline assignment: CDR1 SGHDN and CDR2 FVKESK. The V end was cut by 4 bases, the J end by 5 bases, with 8 bases between. The CDR3 consists of 12 residues. In nucleotides, the CDR3 is TGTGCCAGCAGCCGGCAGCTTACTGAAGCTTTCTTT. As protein: CASSRQLTEAFF.

The chain is built from TRBV12-5 and TRBJ2-7; no firm D call. This CDR3 is 14 amino acids long. Germline V lookup: CDR1 LGHNT, CDR2 FRNRAP. Trimming stripped 1 base from V and 7 bases from J, with 14 bases between. The CDR3, as DNA: TGTGCTAGTGGTTTGGGACTGAGGTTGGGGGAGCAGTACTTC. This translates into CASGLGLRLGEQYF.

This chain uses TRBV19 with TRBJ2-6; D gene unclear. The CDR3 is 15 residues long. Trimming removed 3 bases from V and 4 bases from J, with 10 bases in between. Germline CDR1 LNHDA, CDR2 SQIVND (reference sequence). The CDR3 DNA follows: TGTGCCAGTAGTATTTTCAGCGCGGGGGCCAACGTCCTGACTTTC. It translates to CASSIFSAGANVLTF.

V usage is TRBV6-5 and J usage is TRBJ2-7; 14 bases line up with TRBD2. Trimming cost V 9 bases and J 5 bases; bases outside gene matches: 3. Looked up from germline, CDR1 is MNHEY and CDR2 is SVGAGI. CDR3 length equals 13 residues. CDR3 region: CASETSGRDEQYF. DNA for the CDR3: TGTGCCAGTGAGACTAGCGGGAGGGACGAGCAGTACTTC.

The chain uses TRBV7-9 and TRBJ1-2; possible D gene TRBD1, 5 bases. The V end was cut by 7 bases, the J end by 7 bases, with 19 bases between. Per the germline V gene, CDR1 is SEHNR and CDR2 is FQNEAQ (reference sequence). CDR3 length: 14 residues. The CDR3 nucleotides are TGTGCCAGCAACGGGGCGGAGGGGATGCGTGGCTACACCTTC. Translated, it gives CASNGAEGMRGYTF.

The chain employs TRBV30 and TRBJ2-2, with D possibly TRBD1 on 5 matching bases. Trimming pared 3 bases from V and 1 base from J, leaving 12 bases between. The CDR3 contains 15 residues. Germline V lookup: CDR1 GTSNPN, CDR2 SVGIG (reference sequence). The CDR3 region is CAWRELDRNTGELFF. DNA for the CDR3: TGTGCCTGGAGAGAACTTGACAGGAACACCGGGGAGCTGTTTTTT.

J is TRBJ1-4 and V is TRBV7-9, with D uncertain. The CDR3 sequence is 14 residues long. Germline-derived CDR1 and CDR2 are SEHNR and FQNEAQ (reference sequence). The V end lost 3 bases, the J end lost 0 bases, and 5 bases lay between the germline ends. CDR3 loop: CASSFFTTNEKLFF. The CDR3 DNA is TGTGCCAGCAGCTTTTTTACAACTAATGAAAAACTGTTTTTT.

Notes on this clone: A read error may produce the germline difference seen at one junction end. The V gene is TRBV7-2, the J gene TRBJ1-3, with D possibly matching TRBD1 (6 bases). The CDR3 extends over 13 amino acids. Germline V gene lookup returns CDR1 SGHTA and CDR2 FQGNSA. The DNA for the CDR3 is TGCGCCAGCAGCCAAGATTCAAGGGGGACCATATATTTT. Translated, it gives CASSQDSRGTIYF.

The V and J genes are TRBV6-5 and TRBJ2-7; possible D gene TRBD1, 6 bases. CDR1 and CDR2 from the germline V gene are MNHEY and SVGAGI. V was trimmed by 4 bases and J by 2 bases, leaving 9 bases between them. The CDR3 consists of 13 residues. The CDR3 is CASSSRGPYEQYF. The DNA for the CDR3 is TGTGCCAGCAGTTCCAGGGGACCCTACGAGCAGTACTTC.

The V gene is TRBV2, the J gene TRBJ1-5, with D unclear. This CDR3 has 13 amino acids. The V end lost 4 bases, the J end lost 6 bases, and 10 bases lay between the germline ends. In germline, CDR1 is SNHLY, CDR2 FYNNEI. The CDR3 DNA follows: TGTGCCAGCAGTGTCTCAAGCTTTCAGCCCCAGCATTTT. Protein: CASSVSSFQPQHF.

The chain joins TRBV15 to TRBJ2-2; perhaps TRBD2 as D (6 bases). From germline, CDR1 is LNHNV and CDR2 YYDKDF (reference sequence). Trimming shortened V by 4 bases and J by 7 bases, and 22 bases separated the two germline ends. CDR3 size: 17 residues. The CDR3 DNA is TGTGCCACCAGCAAAGCGGGTCCCGCTGCACACGGCGGGGAGCTGTTTTTT. It encodes CATSKAGPAAHGGELFF.